This TCR beta chain is from a study of T cell responses to AZD1222 COVID-19 vaccine. The data were produced by immunoSEQ multiplex PCR, yet TCRdb's version contains in-frame clones alone and is incomplete. The profile covers more than 70,000 clones, with around 93% appearing a single time and around 30% taken by the ten largest. Points on this clone: Its matching antigen is unknown.

This CDR3 region has 15 residues. The V end was cut by 5 bases, the J end by 0 bases, with 13 bases between. CDR1 and CDR2 from the germline V gene are MNHEY and SVGAGI. Study conclusions and caveats: Two AZD1222 administrations were followed by greater Spike-specific TCR breadth and depth.

The input for sequencing was peripheral blood, taken 28 days after the second AZD1222 dose. The sequence was obtained from an adult who received the AZD1222 COVID-19 vaccine. The chain carries TRBV6-5 and TRBJ1-1; TRBD1 is a possible D gene (5 bases). CDR3 region: CASSRGAGVNTEAFF. The CDR3 DNA sequence: TGTGCCAGCAGTAGAGGAGCGGGGGTGAACACTGAAGCTTTCTTT.